These T cell receptor beta chains were read from a single sample in a study of STAT3 mutations in large granular lymphocyte leukemia. TCRdb's copy holds only in-frame clones and misses some; the assay was immunoSEQ multiplex PCR. The data show approximately 8,200 clones, roughly nine tenths seen once. What was sequenced was peripheral blood mononuclear cells. Receptor source: an elderly man with T-cell large granular lymphocyte leukemia. Some clones in this sample may be carry-over from other donors' samples. Each CDR3 is given with its conserved first and last residue. D genes are given only for firm matches. Not every row has a clone size; where given, it reads once, few, many or a size class.

>TRBJ1-2|NA|TRBV7-9|NA
TGTGCCAGCAGCTTAGGCCAGGGGATGGACTATGGCTACACCTTC
CASSLGQGMDYGYTF
>TRBJ2-7|TRBD1|TRBV6-5|NA
TGTGCCAGCAGTTCTCCGGGACAGGGAAGAGAGCAGTACTTC
CASSSPGQGREQYF
>TRBJ2-3|NA|TRBV5-1|NA
TGCGCCAGCAGCTTGGGTATGAACTTCCCCGGGACGCTAAACACAGATACGCAGTATTTT
CASSLGMNFPGTLNTDTQYF
>TRBJ1-6|NA|TRBV18|NA
TGTGCCAGCTCACCACTGTCCAAATCTTCACCCCTCCACTTT
CASSPLSKSSPLHF
>TRBJ2-5|NA|TRBV5-1|NA
TGCGCCAGCAGTTATTCTCAGCAGACCCAGTACTTC
CASSYSQQTQYF
>TRBJ2-1|NA|TRBV10-3|once
TGTGCCATCAGTGAGTCGCCAGACTCCTACAATGAGCAGTTCTTC
CAISESPDSYNEQFF
>TRBJ1-1|NA|TRBV7-8|NA
TGTGCCAGCAGCTTAGGCACTGAAGCTTTCTTT
CASSLGTEAFF
>TRBJ2-7|NA|TRBV28|NA
TGTGCCAGCAGCGTAAGAATCTACGAGCAGTACTTC
CASSVRIYEQYF
>TRBJ2-5|TRBD2|TRBV5-1|NA
TGCGCCAGCAAACCGGGGGGGTGGGGCCAAGAGACCCAGTACTTC
CASKPGGWGQETQYF
>TRBJ2-3|NA|TRBV15|NA
TGTGCCACCAGCAGTGGAGAAGGGGGAATAGATACGCAGTATTTT
CATSSGEGGIDTQYF
>TRBJ1-6|TRBD1|TRBV5-1|NA
TGCGCCAGCAGCTCATCAGGGGGCACTTCACCCCTCCACTTT
CASSSSGGTSPLHF
>TRBJ1-1|NA|TRBV19|NA
TGTGCCAGTAGTATCAGCTACACTGAAGCTTTCTTT
CASSISYTEAFF
>TRBJ2-1|NA|TRBV5-1|NA
TGCGCCAGCAGCTTGGGACAGCAGTACAATGAGCAGTTCTTC
CASSLGQQYNEQFF
>TRBJ2-7|NA|TRBV5-1|few
TGCGCCAGCAGCTCAGGGGGGTACGAGCAGTACTTC
CASSSGGYEQYF
>TRBJ1-2|TRBD1|TRBV7-3|NA
TGTGCCAGCAGCTTCCGGGGACAGGGAAACTATGGCTACACCTTC
CASSFRGQGNYGYTF
>TRBJ1-2|TRBD1|TRBV5-6|NA
TGTGCCAGCAGCTCGGGACAGGCCTATGGCTACACCTTC
CASSSGQAYGYTF
>TRBJ1-2|NA|TRBV7-8|NA
TGTGCCAGCAGCTTAGGCCTTTATGGCTACACCTTC
CASSLGLYGYTF
>TRBJ1-1|TRBD1|TRBV5-4|NA
TGTGCCAGCAGCTTGGGGACAGGGATGAACACTGAAGCTTTCTTT
CASSLGTGMNTEAFF
>TRBJ2-5|TRBD1|TRBV6-5|once
TGTGCCAGCAGATTAGACAGGGTGATAGAGACCCAGTACTTC
CASRLDRVIETQYF
>TRBJ2-6|TRBD1|TRBV18|NA
TGTGCCAGCTCTTTCCAACAGGGGCCTGGGGCCAACGTCCTGACTTTC
CASSFQQGPGANVLTF
>TRBJ2-7|TRBD1|TRBV7-2|NA
TGTGCCAGCAGCGCACAGGGGGGTGCCTACGAGCAGTACTTC
CASSAQGGAYEQYF
>TRBJ1-4|NA|TRBV9|NA
TGTGCCAGCAGCGTAGGGGGGTTTAATGAAAAACTGTTTTTT
CASSVGGFNEKLFF
>TRBJ2-7|NA|TRBV4-1|NA
TGCGCCAGCAGCCCGCTTGGGGGGCCGGGAGGTTACGAGCAGTACTTC
CASSPLGGPGGYEQYF
>TRBJ2-5|TRBD2|TRBV4-2|NA
TGTGCCAGCAGCCCCCGGACTAGCGGGGGGCCTAACCAAGAGACCCAGTACTTC
CASSPRTSGGPNQETQYF
>TRBJ1-1|NA|TRBV6-6|NA
TGTGCCAGCAGTGACTGGGGCGGGGGCACTGAAGCTTTCTTT
CASSDWGGGTEAFF
>TRBJ1-1|TRBD1|TRBV5-1|NA
TGCGCCAGCAGCCGGGACAGGGTAGGCACTGAAGCTTTCTTT
CASSRDRVGTEAFF
>TRBJ1-1|NA|TRBV5-1|NA
TGCGCCAGCAGCCTAGGGACATCCGGGTTGAACACTGAAGCTTTCTTT
CASSLGTSGLNTEAFF
>TRBJ1-4|TRBD1|TRBV25-1|NA
TGTGCCAGCAGCCCGACAGGGTCCAATGAAAAACTGTTTTTT
CASSPTGSNEKLFF
>TRBJ2-5|NA|TRBV5-1|NA
TGCGCCAGTGCCCGCACAGGGAGACAAGAGACCCAGTACTTC
CASARTGRQETQYF
>TRBJ2-1|TRBD2|TRBV18|NA
TGTGCCAGCTCACCCCGGAGTTTTAATAGCGGGGCCTCGAGCTCCTACAATGAGCAGTTCTTC
CASSPRSFNSGASSSYNEQFF
>TRBJ1-5|TRBD1|TRBV4-2|NA
TGTGCCAGCAGCCAAGAGAACAGGGGGAATCAGCCCCAGCATTTT
CASSQENRGNQPQHF
>TRBJ1-6|TRBD1|TRBV7-9|NA
TGTGCCAGCAGCTTGGGACAGACCCAAGGTTCACCCCTCCACTTT
CASSLGQTQGSPLHF
>TRBJ2-7|NA|TRBV5-4|NA
TGTGCCAGCAGCGGAACAGGGGGGGCGAGCGAGCAGTACTTC
CASSGTGGASEQYF
>TRBJ1-3|NA|TRBV25-1|NA
TGTGCCAGCAGTGATGTGCAGAGCTCTGGAAACACCATATATTTT
CASSDVQSSGNTIYF
>TRBJ2-7|TRBD1|TRBV5-8|NA
TGTGCCAGCAGCTTGACCGGGACAGGGAACTACGAGCAGTACTTC
CASSLTGTGNYEQYF
>TRBJ2-1|TRBD2|TRBV6-4|NA
TGTGCCAGCAGTGCCCACCTAGCGGGGGAATACAATGAGCAGTTCTTC
CASSAHLAGEYNEQFF
>TRBJ2-3|NA|TRBV5-4|NA
TGTGCCAGCAGCTTGGGGTGGGAGGGGGTGGGCACAGATACGCAGTATTTT
CASSLGWEGVGTDTQYF
>TRBJ1-1|NA|TRBV5-4|NA
TGTGCCAGCAGCTTGCGCTTGGGTGATGTCACTGAAGCTTTCTTT
CASSLRLGDVTEAFF
>TRBJ1-2|NA|TRBV6-5|NA
TGTGCCAGCAGAGCCCCGGCGGGGGGCGACCATGGCTACACCTTC
CASRAPAGGDHGYTF
>TRBJ2-2|NA|TRBV5-1|once
TGCGCCAGCAGCCAAGAGAACACCGGGGAGCTGTTTTTT
CASSQENTGELFF
>TRBJ2-7|TRBD1|TRBV5-1|NA
TGCGCCAGCAGCTCCTCGCAGGGGGCCTCCTACGAGCAGTACTTC
CASSSSQGASYEQYF
>TRBJ1-6|TRBD1|TRBV30|NA
TGTGCCTGTAACCCCGGACAGGGGGCCGGGTCGCCCCTCCACTTT
CACNPGQGAGSPLHF
>TRBJ1-2|NA|TRBV27|NA
TGTGCCAGCAGGGAAGGCTACACCTTC
CASREGYTF
>TRBJ1-1|NA|TRBV30|NA
TGTGCCTGGAGATTGACCGGACTGATCTTT
CAWRLTGLIF
>TRBJ2-7|NA|TRBV6-5|NA
TGTGCCAGCAGTTCGGCAGGACTATACGAGCAGTACTTC
CASSSAGLYEQYF
>TRBJ2-2|NA|TRBV5-6|NA
TGTGCCAGCAGCTTGTGGGTATTGAACACCGGGGAGCTGTTTTTT
CASSLWVLNTGELFF
>TRBJ1-5|TRBD1|TRBV5-1|NA
TGCGCCAGCAGTACGGGACAGGGAAATCAGCCCCAGCATTTT
CASSTGQGNQPQHF
>TRBJ2-5|NA|TRBV7-2|NA
TGTGCCAGCAGCTTAGCGGGGGGTCAAGAGACCCAGTACTTC
CASSLAGGQETQYF
>TRBJ2-3|TRBD1|TRBV11-3|NA
TGTGCCAGCAGCCCAGGGGGCCTCATCACAGATACGCAGTATTTT
CASSPGGLITDTQYF
>TRBJ2-3|TRBD2|TRBV30|NA
TGTGCCTGGAGCCGACTAGCGGGGTACGATACGCAGTATTTT
CAWSRLAGYDTQYF
>TRBJ2-3|TRBD1|TRBV18|NA
TGTGCCAGCTCACCGGGACAGAGCACAGATACGCAGTATTTT
CASSPGQSTDTQYF
>TRBJ1-2|TRBD1|TRBV7-2|NA
TGTGCCAGCACCACGAATCAGGGGGCGAATGGCTACACCTTC
CASTTNQGANGYTF
>TRBJ1-2|TRBD1|TRBV5-1|NA
TGCGCCAGCAGCTTGGGTCAGGGGGCGAAAGGCTACACCTTC
CASSLGQGAKGYTF
>TRBJ2-1|TRBD2|TRBV4-2|NA
TGTGCCAGCAGCCAAGAGCCGGGACTAGCGGGGTTCGGGCAGTTCTTC
CASSQEPGLAGFGQFF
>TRBJ1-2|NA|TRBV14|NA
TGTGCCAGCAGCCAAGACAGGAACTATGGCTACACCTTC
CASSQDRNYGYTF
>TRBJ1-2|NA|TRBV18|NA
TGTGCCAGCTCACCATTGGTAGACTATGGCTACACCTTC
CASSPLVDYGYTF